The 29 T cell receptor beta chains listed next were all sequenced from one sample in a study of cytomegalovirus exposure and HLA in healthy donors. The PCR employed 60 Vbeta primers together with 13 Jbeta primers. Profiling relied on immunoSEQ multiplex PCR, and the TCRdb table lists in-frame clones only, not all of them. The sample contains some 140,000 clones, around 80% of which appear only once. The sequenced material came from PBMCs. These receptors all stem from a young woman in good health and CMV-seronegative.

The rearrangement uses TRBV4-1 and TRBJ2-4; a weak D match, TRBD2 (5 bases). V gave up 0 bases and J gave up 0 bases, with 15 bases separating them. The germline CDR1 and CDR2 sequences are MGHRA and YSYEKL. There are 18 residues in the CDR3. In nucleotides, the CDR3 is TGCGCCAGCAGCCAAGATCTAAAGAGGAGGTTAGCCAAAAACATTCAGTACTTC. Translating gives CASSQDLKRRLAKNIQYF.

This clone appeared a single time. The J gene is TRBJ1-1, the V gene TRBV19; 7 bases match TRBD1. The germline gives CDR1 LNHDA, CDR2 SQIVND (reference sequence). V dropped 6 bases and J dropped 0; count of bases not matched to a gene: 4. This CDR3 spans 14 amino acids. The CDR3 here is CASSLGQLNTEAFF. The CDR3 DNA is TGTGCCAGTAGCTTGGGACAGCTGAACACTGAAGCTTTCTTT.

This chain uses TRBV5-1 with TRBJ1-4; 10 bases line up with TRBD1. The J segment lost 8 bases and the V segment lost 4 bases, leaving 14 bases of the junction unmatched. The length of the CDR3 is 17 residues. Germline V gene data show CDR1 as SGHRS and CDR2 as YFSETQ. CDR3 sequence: CASSTKPTGGEGEKLFF. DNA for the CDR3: TGCGCCAGCAGCACCAAACCGACAGGGGGCGAAGGCGAAAAACTGTTTTTT.

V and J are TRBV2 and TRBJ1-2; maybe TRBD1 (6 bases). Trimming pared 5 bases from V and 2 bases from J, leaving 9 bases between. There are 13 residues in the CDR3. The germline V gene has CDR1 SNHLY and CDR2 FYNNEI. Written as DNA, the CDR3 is TGTGCCAGCAGTCCCGACAGGAACTATGGCTACACCTTC. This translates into CASSPDRNYGYTF. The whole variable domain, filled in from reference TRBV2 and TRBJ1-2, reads EPEVTQTPSHQVTQMGQEVILRCVPISNHLYFYWYRQILGQKVEFLVSFYNNEISEKSEIFDDQFSVERPDGSNFTLKIRSTKLEDSAMYFCASSPDRNYGYTFGSGTRLTVV.

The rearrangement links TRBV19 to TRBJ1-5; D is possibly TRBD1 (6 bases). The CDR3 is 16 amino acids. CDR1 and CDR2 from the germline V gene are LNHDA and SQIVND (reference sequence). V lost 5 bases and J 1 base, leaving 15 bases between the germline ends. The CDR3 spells CASSPEQGGSNQPQHF. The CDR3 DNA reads TGTGCCAGTAGTCCGGAACAGGGAGGGAGCAATCAGCCCCAGCATTTT.

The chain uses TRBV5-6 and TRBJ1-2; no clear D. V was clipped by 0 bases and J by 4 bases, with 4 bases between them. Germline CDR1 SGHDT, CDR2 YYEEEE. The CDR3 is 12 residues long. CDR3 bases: TGTGCCAGCAGCTTGGGGGCCTATGGCTACACCTTC. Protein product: CASSLGAYGYTF. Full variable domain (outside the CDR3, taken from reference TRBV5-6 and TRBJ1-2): DAGVTQSPTHLIKTRGQQVTLRCSPKSGHDTVSWYQQALGQGPQFIFQYYEEEERQRGNFPDRFSGHQFPNYSSELNVNALLLGDSALYLCASSLGAYGYTFGSGTRLTVV.

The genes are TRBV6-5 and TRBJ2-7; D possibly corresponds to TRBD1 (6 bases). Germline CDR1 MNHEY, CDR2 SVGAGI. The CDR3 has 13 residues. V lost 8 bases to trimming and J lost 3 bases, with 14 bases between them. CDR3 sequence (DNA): TGTGCCAGCGTCTCAGGGGTGGTCTACGAGCAGTACTTC. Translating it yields CASVSGVVYEQYF.

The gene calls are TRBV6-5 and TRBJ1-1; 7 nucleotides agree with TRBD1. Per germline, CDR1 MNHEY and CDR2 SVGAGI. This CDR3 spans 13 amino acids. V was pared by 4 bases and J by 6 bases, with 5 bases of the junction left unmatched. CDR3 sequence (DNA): TGTGCCAGCAGTTGGGACAGAGAGGCTGAAGCTTTCTTT. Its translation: CASSWDREAEAFF.

As DNA, the CDR3 is TGTGCCAGCAGCTCCCTACGGACAACGTTACAGTACTTC. The encoded protein is CASSSLRTTLQYF. The chain links TRBV11-2 to TRBJ2-4, with a possible D match to TRBD1 (5 bases). This CDR3 spans 13 amino acids. V was clipped by 4 bases and J by 13 bases, with 17 bases between them. The germline V gene has CDR1 SGHAT and CDR2 FQNNGV.

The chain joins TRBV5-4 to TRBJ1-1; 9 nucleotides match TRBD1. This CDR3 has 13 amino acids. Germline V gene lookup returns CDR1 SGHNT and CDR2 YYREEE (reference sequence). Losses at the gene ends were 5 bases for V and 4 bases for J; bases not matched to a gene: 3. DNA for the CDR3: TGTGCCAGCAGGGCGGACAGGGGCACTGAAGCTTTCTTT. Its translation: CASRADRGTEAFF.

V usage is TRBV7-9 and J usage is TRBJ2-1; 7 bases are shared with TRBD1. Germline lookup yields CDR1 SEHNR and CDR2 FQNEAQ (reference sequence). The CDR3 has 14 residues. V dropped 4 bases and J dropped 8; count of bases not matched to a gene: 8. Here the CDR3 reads CASSSSTGRHEQFF. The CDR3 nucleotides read TGTGCCAGCAGCTCGTCGACAGGGAGACATGAGCAGTTCTTC. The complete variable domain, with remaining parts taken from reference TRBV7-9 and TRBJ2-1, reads DTGVSQNPRHKITKRGQNVTFRCDPISEHNRLYWYRQTLGQGPEFLTYFQNEAQLEKSRLLSDRFSAERPKGSFSTLEIQRTEQGDSAMYLCASSSSTGRHEQFFGPGTRLTVL.

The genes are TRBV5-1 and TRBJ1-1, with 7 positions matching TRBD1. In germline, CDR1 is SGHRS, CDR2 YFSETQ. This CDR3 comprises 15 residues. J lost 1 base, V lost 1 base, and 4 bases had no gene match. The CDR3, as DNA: TGCGCCAGCAGCTTGATGGGACAGAAGAACACTGAAGCTTTCTTT. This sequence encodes CASSLMGQKNTEAFF.

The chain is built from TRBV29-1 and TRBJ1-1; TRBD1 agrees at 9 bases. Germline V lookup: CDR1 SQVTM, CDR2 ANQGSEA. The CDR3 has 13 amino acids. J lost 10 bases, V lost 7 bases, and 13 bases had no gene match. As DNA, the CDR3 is TGCAGCGATATTCCATCTCCGGACAGGGGAGCTTTCTTT. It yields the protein CSDIPSPDRGAFF.

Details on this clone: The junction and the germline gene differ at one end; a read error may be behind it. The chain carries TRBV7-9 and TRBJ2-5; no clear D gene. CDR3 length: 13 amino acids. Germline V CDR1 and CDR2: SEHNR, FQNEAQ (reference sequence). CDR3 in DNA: TGTTCCAGCAGCTCCCCCGGCCAAGAGACCCAGTACTTC. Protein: CSSSSPGQETQYF.

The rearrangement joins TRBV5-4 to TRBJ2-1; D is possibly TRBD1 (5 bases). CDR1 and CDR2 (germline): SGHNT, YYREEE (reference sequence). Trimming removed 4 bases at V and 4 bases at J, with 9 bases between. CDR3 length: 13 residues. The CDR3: CASSKTDYNEQFF. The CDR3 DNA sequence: TGTGCCAGCAGCAAGACAGATTACAATGAGCAGTTCTTC.

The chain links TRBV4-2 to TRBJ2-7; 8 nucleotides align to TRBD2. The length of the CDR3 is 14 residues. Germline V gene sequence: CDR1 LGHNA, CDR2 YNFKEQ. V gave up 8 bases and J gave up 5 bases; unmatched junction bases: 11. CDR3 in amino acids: CASRQAGGPHEQYF. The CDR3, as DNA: TGTGCCAGCCGGCAGGCGGGAGGTCCCCACGAGCAGTACTTC.

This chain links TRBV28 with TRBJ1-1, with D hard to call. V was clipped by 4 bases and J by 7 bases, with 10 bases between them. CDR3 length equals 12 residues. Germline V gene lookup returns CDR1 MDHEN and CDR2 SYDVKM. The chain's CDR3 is CASSSPIGEAFF. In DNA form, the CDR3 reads TGTGCCAGCAGTTCTCCCATCGGTGAAGCTTTCTTT.

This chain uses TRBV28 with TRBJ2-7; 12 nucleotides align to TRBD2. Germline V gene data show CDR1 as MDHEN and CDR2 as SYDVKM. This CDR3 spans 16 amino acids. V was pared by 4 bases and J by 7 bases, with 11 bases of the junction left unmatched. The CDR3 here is CASSYLLAGGPREQYF. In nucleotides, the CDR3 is TGTGCCAGCAGTTACCTTCTAGCGGGAGGGCCGAGAGAGCAGTACTTC.

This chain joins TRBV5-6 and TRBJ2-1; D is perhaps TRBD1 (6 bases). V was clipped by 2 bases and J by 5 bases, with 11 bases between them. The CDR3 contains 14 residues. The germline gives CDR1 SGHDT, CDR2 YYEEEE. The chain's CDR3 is CASSFRGIDNEQFF. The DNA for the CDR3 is TGTGCCAGCAGCTTCAGGGGAATCGACAATGAGCAGTTCTTC.

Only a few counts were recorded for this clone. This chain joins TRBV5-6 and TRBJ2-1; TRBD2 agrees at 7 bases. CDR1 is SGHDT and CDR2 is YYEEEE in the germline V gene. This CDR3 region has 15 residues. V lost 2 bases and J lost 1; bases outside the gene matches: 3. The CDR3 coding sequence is TGTGCCAGCAGCTTACGGGAGGAGTCCTACAATGAGCAGTTCTTC. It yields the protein CASSLREESYNEQFF.

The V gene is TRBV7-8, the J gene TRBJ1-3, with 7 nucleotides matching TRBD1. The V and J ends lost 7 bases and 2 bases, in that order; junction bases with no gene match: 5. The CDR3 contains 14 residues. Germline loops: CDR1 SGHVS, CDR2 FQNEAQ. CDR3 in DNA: TGTGCCAGCACCGCCGACAGGGCTGGAAACACCATATATTTT. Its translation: CASTADRAGNTIYF.

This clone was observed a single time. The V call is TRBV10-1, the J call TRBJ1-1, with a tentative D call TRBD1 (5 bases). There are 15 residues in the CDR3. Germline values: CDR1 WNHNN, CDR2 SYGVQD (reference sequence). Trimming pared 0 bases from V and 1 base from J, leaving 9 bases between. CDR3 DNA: TGCGCCAGCAGTGAGTCGCTAGGGGAGAACACTGAAGCTTTCTTT. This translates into CASSESLGENTEAFF.

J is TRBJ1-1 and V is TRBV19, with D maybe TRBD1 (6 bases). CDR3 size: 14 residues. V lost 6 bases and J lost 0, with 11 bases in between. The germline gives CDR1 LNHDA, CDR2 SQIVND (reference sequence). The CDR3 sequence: CASRNRVLNTEAFF. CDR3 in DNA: TGTGCCAGTAGGAACAGGGTTTTGAACACTGAAGCTTTCTTT.

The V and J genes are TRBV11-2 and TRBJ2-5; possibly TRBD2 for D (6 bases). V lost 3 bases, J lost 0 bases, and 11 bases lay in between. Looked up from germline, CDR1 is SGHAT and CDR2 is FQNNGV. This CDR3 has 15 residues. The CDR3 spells CASSFGREYQETQYF. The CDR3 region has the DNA TGTGCCAGCAGCTTCGGCCGGGAGTACCAAGAGACCCAGTACTTC.

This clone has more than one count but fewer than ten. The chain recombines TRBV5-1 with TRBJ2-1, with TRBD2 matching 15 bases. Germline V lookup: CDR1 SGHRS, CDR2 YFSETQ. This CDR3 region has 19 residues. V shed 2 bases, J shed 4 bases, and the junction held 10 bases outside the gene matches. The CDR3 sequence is CASSFPGLAGGNLYNEQFF. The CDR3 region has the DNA TGCGCCAGCAGCTTCCCGGGACTAGCGGGAGGAAACCTTTACAATGAGCAGTTCTTC. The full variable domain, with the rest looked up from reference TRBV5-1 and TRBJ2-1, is KAGVTQTPRYLIKTRGQQVTLSCSPISGHRSVSWYQQTPGQGLQFLFEYFSETQRNKGNFPGRFSGRQFSNSRSEMNVSTLELGDSALYLCASSFPGLAGGNLYNEQFFGPGTRLTVL.

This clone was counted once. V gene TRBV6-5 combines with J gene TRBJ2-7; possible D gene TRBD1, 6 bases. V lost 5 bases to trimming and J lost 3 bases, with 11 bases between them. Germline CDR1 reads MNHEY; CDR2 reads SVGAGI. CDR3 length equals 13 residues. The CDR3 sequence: CASSRTVGYEQYF. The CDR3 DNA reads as TGTGCCAGCAGTAGGACAGTGGGCTACGAGCAGTACTTC.

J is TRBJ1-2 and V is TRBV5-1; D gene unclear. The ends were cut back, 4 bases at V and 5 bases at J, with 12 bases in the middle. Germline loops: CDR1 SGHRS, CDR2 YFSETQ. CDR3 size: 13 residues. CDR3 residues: CASSNSPIYGYTF. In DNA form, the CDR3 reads TGCGCCAGCAGCAATTCCCCTATTTATGGCTACACCTTC.

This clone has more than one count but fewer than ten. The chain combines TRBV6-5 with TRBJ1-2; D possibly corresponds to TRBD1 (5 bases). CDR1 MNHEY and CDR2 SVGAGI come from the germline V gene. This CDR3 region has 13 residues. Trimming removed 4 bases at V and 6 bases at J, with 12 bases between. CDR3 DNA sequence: TGTGCCAGCAGTTCCTGGGGGGTTCATGGCTACACCTTC. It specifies CASSSWGVHGYTF.

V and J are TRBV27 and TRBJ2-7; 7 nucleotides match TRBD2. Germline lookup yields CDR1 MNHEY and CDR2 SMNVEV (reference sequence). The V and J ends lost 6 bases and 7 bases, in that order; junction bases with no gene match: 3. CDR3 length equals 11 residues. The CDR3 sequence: CASRWGGEQYF. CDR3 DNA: TGTGCCAGCAGATGGGGAGGGGAGCAGTACTTC.